This T cell receptor beta chain was sequenced in a study of early stage breast cancer tumors. Study-level points and caveats: Commonly generated sequences made up most enriched TCRB sequences shared between patients.

TCRdb keeps only in-frame clones here, not all; method: immunoSEQ multiplex PCR. Counted here are 20,000 to 25,000 clones, 60% to 85% occurring once; the ten biggest clones make up 25% to 35%. The germline V gene has CDR1 SGHVS and CDR2 FQNEAQ. V lost 3 bases to trimming and J lost 0 bases, with 12 bases between them. This CDR3 is built from 15 residues. This clone was picked up a small number of times. Its cognate antigen is unknown. The genes are TRBV7-8 and TRBJ2-7; a possible D gene is TRBD1 (6 bases). The material sequenced was blood. The sequence was obtained from a person in their sixties or seventies with breast cancer. The CDR3 here is CASSLFQGPSYEQYF. In DNA form, the CDR3 reads TGTGCCAGCAGCTTGTTCCAGGGGCCCTCCTACGAGCAGTACTTC.